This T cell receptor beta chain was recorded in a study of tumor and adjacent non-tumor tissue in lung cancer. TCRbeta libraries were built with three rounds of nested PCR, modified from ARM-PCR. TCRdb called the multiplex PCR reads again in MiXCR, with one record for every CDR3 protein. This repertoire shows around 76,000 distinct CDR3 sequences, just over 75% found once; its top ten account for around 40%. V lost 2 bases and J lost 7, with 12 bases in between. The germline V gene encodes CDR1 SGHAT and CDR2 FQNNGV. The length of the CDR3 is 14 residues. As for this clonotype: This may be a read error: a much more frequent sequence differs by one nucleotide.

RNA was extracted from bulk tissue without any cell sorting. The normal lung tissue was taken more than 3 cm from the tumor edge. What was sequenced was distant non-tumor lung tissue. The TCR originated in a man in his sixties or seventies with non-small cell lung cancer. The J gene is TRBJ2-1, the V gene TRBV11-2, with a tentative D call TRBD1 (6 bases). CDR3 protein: CASSLQGINNEQFF. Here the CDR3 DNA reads TGTGCCAGCAGCTTACAGGGGATCAATAATGAGCAGTTCTTC.